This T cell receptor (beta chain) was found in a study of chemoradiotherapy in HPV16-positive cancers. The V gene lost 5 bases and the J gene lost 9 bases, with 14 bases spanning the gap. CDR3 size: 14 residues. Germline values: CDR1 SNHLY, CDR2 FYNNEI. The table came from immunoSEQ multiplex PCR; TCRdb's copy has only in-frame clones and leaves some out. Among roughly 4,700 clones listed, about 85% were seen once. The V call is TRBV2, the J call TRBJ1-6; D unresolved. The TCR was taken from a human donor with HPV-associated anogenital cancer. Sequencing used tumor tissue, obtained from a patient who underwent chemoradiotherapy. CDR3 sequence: CASSLATEVSPLHF. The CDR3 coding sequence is TGTGCCAGCAGTTTGGCCACCGAAGTTTCACCCCTCCACTTT.